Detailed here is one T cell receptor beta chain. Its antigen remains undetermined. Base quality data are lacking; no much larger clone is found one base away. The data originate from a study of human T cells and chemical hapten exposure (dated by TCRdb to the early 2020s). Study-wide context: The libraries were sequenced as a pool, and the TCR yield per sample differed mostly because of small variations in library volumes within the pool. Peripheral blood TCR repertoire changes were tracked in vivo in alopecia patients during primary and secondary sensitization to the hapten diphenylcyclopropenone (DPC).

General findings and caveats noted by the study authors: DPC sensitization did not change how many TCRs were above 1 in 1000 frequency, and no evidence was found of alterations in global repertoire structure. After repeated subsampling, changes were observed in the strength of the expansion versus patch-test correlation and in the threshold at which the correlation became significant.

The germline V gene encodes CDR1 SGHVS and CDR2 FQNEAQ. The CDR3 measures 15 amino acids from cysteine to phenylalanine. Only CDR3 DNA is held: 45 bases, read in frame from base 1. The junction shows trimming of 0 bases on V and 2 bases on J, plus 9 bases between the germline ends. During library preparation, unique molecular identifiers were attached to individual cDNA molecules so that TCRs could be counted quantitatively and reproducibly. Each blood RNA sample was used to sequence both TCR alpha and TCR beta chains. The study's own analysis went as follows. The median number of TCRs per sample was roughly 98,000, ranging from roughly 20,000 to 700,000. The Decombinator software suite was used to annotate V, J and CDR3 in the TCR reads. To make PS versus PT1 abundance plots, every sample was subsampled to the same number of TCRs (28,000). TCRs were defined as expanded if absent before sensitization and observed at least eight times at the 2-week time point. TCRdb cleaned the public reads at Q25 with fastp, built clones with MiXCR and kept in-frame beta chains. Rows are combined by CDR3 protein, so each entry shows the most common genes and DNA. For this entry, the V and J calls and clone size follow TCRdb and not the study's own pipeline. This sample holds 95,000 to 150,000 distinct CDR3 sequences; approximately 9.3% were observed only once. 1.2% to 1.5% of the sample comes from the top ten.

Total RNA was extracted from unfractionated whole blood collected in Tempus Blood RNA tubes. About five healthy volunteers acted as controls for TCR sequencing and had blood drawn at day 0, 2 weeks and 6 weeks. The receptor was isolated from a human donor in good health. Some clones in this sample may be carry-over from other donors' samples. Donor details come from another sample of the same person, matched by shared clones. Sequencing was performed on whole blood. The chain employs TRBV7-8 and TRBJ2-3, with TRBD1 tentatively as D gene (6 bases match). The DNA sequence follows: TGTGCCAGCAGCTTAGCGGGGGCCATCACAGATACGCAGTATTTT. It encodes CASSLAGAITDTQYF.